This TCR beta chain was recorded in a study of OX40 agonist ivuxolimab in advanced cancers. The V gene's germline CDR1 is SGHRS and CDR2 YFSETQ. This CDR3 is built from 15 residues. After removal of 5 bases from V and 5 bases from J, the junction contained 10 bases not matched to a gene. Profiling relied on immunoSEQ multiplex PCR, and the TCRdb table lists in-frame clones only, not all of them. The sample records 45,000 to 65,000 clones, 60% to 80% being singletons. The sequencing used CD4+ or CD8+ T cells sorted from blood, collected in a trial of the OX40 agonist ivuxolimab. This TCR was recovered from an adult with an advanced solid tumor such as melanoma, head and neck, liver or kidney cancer. V is TRBV5-1 and J is TRBJ1-1; 9 bases are shared with TRBD1. The CDR3 DNA reads TGCGCCAGCAGTGATAAAACAGGGGGCGGAACTGAAGCTTTCTTT. Amino acids: CASSDKTGGGTEAFF.